Listed below are T cell receptor beta chains from one sample, sequenced in a study of shared clonotypes between healthy human individuals. Method: immunoSEQ multiplex PCR; TCRdb's copy keeps in-frame clones and lacks some. The table has fewer than 600,000 clones, 70% to 80% seen once. Material for sequencing was PBMCs. These receptors were taken from a woman in her forties in good health. Some clones in this sample may be carry-over from other donors' samples. Both conserved end residues are part of each CDR3. Fields, in order: J gene, V gene, clone size, D gene, CDR3 DNA, CDR3 protein. The D gene is left open where the match is weak. Clone size is stated in some rows and not others, as once, few, many or a class when expanded.

TRBJ2-3,TRBV5-1,few,NA,TGCGCCAGCAGCTTGACCGGGAGTAGAGATACGCAGTATTTT,CASSLTGSRDTQYF
TRBJ2-5,TRBV27,NA,TRBD1,TGTGCCAGCAGTTTACAGGGGGCTATTCCTTTTGGGACCCAGTACTTC,CASSLQGAIPFGTQYF
TRBJ1-2,TRBV21-1,NA,NA,TGTGCCAGCAGCAGAAGCGACAGGGCCCCTACAAACTATGGCTACACCTTC,CASSRSDRAPTNYGYTF
TRBJ1-1,TRBV6-5,NA,NA,TGTGCCAGCAGTCGCAGCGGGGGGGGCACTGAAGCTTTCTTT,CASSRSGGGTEAFF
TRBJ2-3,TRBV6-1,NA,TRBD1,TGTGCCAGTCTCCGGGACAGGGGCACAGATACGCAGTATTTT,CASLRDRGTDTQYF
TRBJ2-1,TRBV6-5,NA,NA,TGTGCCAGCAGGCGCGGGGCCCACAATGAGCAGTTCTTC,CASRRGAHNEQFF
TRBJ2-1,TRBV7-9,NA,NA,TGTGCCAGCAGCTTAGGTTCAGGTCCATCGAATGAGCAGTTCTTC,CASSLGSGPSNEQFF
TRBJ2-3,TRBV9,NA,TRBD2,TGTGCCAGCAGCTCGATGGCGGGAGGCACAGATACGCAGTATTTT,CASSSMAGGTDTQYF
TRBJ2-1,TRBV7-2,NA,NA,TGTGCCAGCAGCTCCAGACAGACCCATGAGCAGTTCTTC,CASSSRQTHEQFF
TRBJ2-1,TRBV10-3,once,TRBD2,TGTGCCATCAGTGATGATCGTCCTAGCGGGAGGATCCCCGATGAGCAGTTCTTC,CAISDDRPSGRIPDEQFF
TRBJ2-7,TRBV29-1,few,NA,TGCAGCGTTGTGGGGGACACATACGAGCAGTACTTC,CSVVGDTYEQYF
TRBJ2-7,TRBV7-8,NA,TRBD1,TGTGCCAGCAGCTTAGGACAGGGGGAGTACGAGCAGTACTTC,CASSLGQGEYEQYF
TRBJ2-5,TRBV27,NA,NA,TGTGCCAGCAGTTCTTGGACAGGGAGGGACAAAGGAGAGACCCAGTACTTC,CASSSWTGRDKGETQYF
TRBJ2-6,TRBV2,few,NA,TGTGCCAGCAGCCTAGAAGGTGGGGCCAACGTCCTGACTTTC,CASSLEGGANVLTF
TRBJ2-7,TRBV5-4,NA,NA,TGTGCCAGCAGCTTGGATTGGGGGGGCGGGAGAGCCTACGAGCAGTACTTC,CASSLDWGGGRAYEQYF
TRBJ2-1,TRBV28,NA,NA,TGTGCCAGCAGTTTATGGACTGATGAGCAGTTCTTC,CASSLWTDEQFF
TRBJ2-1,TRBV11-2,NA,TRBD2,TGTGCCAGCAGCCCATTGGGAGGGACCTACAATGAGCAGTTCTTC,CASSPLGGTYNEQFF
TRBJ2-7,TRBV28,NA,TRBD2,TGTGCCAGCAGTATCCTACTAGCGGGTGCCTACGAGCAGTACTTC,CASSILLAGAYEQYF
TRBJ1-4,TRBV5-4,NA,NA,TGTGCCAGCAGCTTGGAAGATGAAAAACTGTTTTTT,CASSLEDEKLFF
TRBJ2-7,TRBV7-9,once,NA,TGTGCCAGCAGCTTAATAGGAGGCTCCTACGAGCAGTACTTC,CASSLIGGSYEQYF
TRBJ1-1,TRBV30,once,NA,TGTGCCTGGAGTGTACACGATGGCACTGAAGCTTTCTTT,CAWSVHDGTEAFF
TRBJ1-5,TRBV28,few,NA,TGTGCCAGCAGACAGGAAACTAGCAATCAGCCCCAGCATTTT,CASRQETSNQPQHF
TRBJ2-7,TRBV19,NA,TRBD2,TGTGCCACGCAGACCCCAGGGACTAGCGGGACCTACGAGCAGTACTTC,CATQTPGTSGTYEQYF
TRBJ2-7,TRBV5-1,NA,TRBD1,TGCGCCAGCAGCTTGGATACAGGGGCCGAGCAGTACTTC,CASSLDTGAEQYF
TRBJ2-7,TRBV7-2,few,TRBD1,TGTGCCAGCAGCTTAGGGACAGGGGCATCCTACGAGCAGTACTTC,CASSLGTGASYEQYF
TRBJ2-1,TRBV7-2,NA,TRBD2,TGTGCCAGCAGCTTAGTGGGGACTAGCGGGAGGGCCAGCAATGAGCAGTTCTTC,CASSLVGTSGRASNEQFF